Listed below are T cell receptor beta chains from one sample, sequenced in a study of T cells in narcolepsy. Repertoires were generated with immunoSEQ multiplex PCR, while TCRdb's copy carries only in-frame clones and drops some. The sample holds roughly 25,000 clones, about 82% seen once. The sequenced sample consisted of memory (CD45RA-) CD4+ T cells from blood. These receptors were collected from a human donor in good health. Each CDR3 is given with its conserved first and last residue. The D gene is left open where the match is weak. Size is stated for part of the rows, as once, few or many counts, or as a class when the clone is expanded.

.,TRBJ2-5,TRBV7-2,.,TGTGCCAGCAGCCCAGGTAGCATTCGGGAGACCCAGTACTTC,CASSPGSIRETQYF
TRBD2,TRBJ2-7,TRBV7-2,.,TGTGCCAGCACCCCCTCCCCGACTAGCGGCTACGAGCAGTACTTC,CASTPSPTSGYEQYF
.,TRBJ1-2,TRBV29-1,few,TGCAGCGTTGAAGTAGGAGGCTATGGCTACACCTTC,CSVEVGGYGYTF
TRBD1,TRBJ2-1,TRBV5-6,.,TGTGCCAGCAGCTTGGACAGGGGAACCCGGGCCTACAATGAGCAGTTCTTC,CASSLDRGTRAYNEQFF
.,TRBJ2-4,TRBV19,few,TGTGCCACCACGGGGGACAACCAAGCCAAAAACATTCAGTACTTC,CATTGDNQAKNIQYF
.,TRBJ1-1,TRBV19,.,TGTGCCAGTAGTATCCCTGGGGGAAGAACTGAAGCTTTCTTT,CASSIPGGRTEAFF
.,TRBJ2-7,TRBV6-6,.,TGTGCCACATCGGGTTCTAACTACGAGCAGTACTTC,CATSGSNYEQYF
.,TRBJ2-7,TRBV7-2,.,TGTGCCAGCAGCCAACTTTTTGGTAGCGTTTCCTACGAGCAGTACTTC,CASSQLFGSVSYEQYF
TRBD1,TRBJ2-7,TRBV19,.,TGTGCCAGTAGTGTCGCCGGACAGGGTGGATACGAGCAGTACTTC,CASSVAGQGGYEQYF
TRBD1,TRBJ1-5,TRBV7-2,.,TGTGCCAGCAGCTTGACAGGGGATATGAGACAGCCCCAGCATTTT,CASSLTGDMRQPQHF
.,TRBJ2-7,TRBV7-9,.,TGTGCCAGCAGCTTAGCCCTTCACGAGCAGTACTTC,CASSLALHEQYF
.,TRBJ2-5,TRBV5-1,.,TGCGCCTCCCGCCCTAGTAGCCGAAAAGAGACCCAGTACTTC,CASRPSSRKETQYF
TRBD1,TRBJ1-2,TRBV5-5,once,TGTGCCAGCAGCTTGAAAAACAGGGGTTATGGCTGCACCTTC,CASSLKNRGYGCTF
TRBD2,TRBJ2-1,TRBV7-2,.,TGTGCCAGCAGCTTACGGCCAGCGGGAGGGAGCTCCTACAATGAGCAGTTCTTC,CASSLRPAGGSSYNEQFF
.,TRBJ2-5,TRBV5-1,once,TGCGCCAGCAGCACCGGGACAGCAACTAGCGCGCAAGAGACCCAGTACTTC,CASSTGTATSAQETQYF
TRBD2,TRBJ2-5,TRBV4-2,.,TGTGCCAGCAGCCAAGATGCTAGCGGGAGAGATTTGTCGTACTTC,CASSQDASGRDLSYF
.,TRBJ1-2,TRBV28,.,TGTGCCAGCAGTCTTAGAAAGTCTGGCTACACCTTC,CASSLRKSGYTF
TRBD2,TRBJ2-1,TRBV4-1,.,TGCGCCAGCAGCCAAGATCAGGGAGCGGGAGAGGGTGAGCAGTTCTTC,CASSQDQGAGEGEQFF
.,TRBJ2-1,TRBV4-3,.,TGCGCCAGCAGCCAAGGACACAGAGGCTCCTACAATGAGCAGTTCTTC,CASSQGHRGSYNEQFF
TRBD2,TRBJ2-7,TRBV6-5,.,TGTGCCAGCAGCACGACTAGCGGGAGTTCGTACGAGCAGTACTTC,CASSTTSGSSYEQYF
.,TRBJ2-6,TRBV7-9,.,TGTGCCAGCAGCTCTCCAAGCAGCCTTATCTCTGGGGCCAACGTCCTGACTTTC,CASSSPSSLISGANVLTF
TRBD1,TRBJ1-3,TRBV5-4,.,TGTGCCAGCAGCAGGACAGGGGGGTTCTCTGGAAACACCATATATTTT,CASSRTGGFSGNTIYF
.,TRBJ2-7,TRBV5-4,.,TGTGCCAGCAGCCCGGGACTTTTTGGGGACGAGCAGTACTTC,CASSPGLFGDEQYF
.,TRBJ1-2,TRBV7-9,few,TGTGCCAGCAGCCATCCGACGGGGGGGGCTAACTATGGCTACACCTTC,CASSHPTGGANYGYTF
TRBD1,TRBJ1-2,TRBV15,once,TGTGCCACCAGCCGGGGGGGACAGGGGCTCAACTATGGCTACACCTTC,CATSRGGQGLNYGYTF
TRBD2,TRBJ2-7,TRBV29-1,.,TGCAGCGTTGGGGCGGGAGGGATTTACGAGCAGTACTTC,CSVGAGGIYEQYF
.,TRBJ2-7,TRBV30,.,TGTGCCTGGAGTGTAGAATTGAGAGTAGCGGACTACGAGCAGTACTTC,CAWSVELRVADYEQYF
.,TRBJ2-1,TRBV4-3,.,TGCGCCAGCAGCCAAGGGGGGAGGGGGATAGAGCAGTTCTTC,CASSQGGRGIEQFF
.,TRBJ2-1,TRBV7-2,once,TGTGCCTCTGGAGGGCAGGAATCCTACAATGAGCAGTTCTTC,CASGGQESYNEQFF
.,TRBJ2-1,TRBV29-1,.,TGCAGCGTTGAGGCGGGAATTACCTACAATGAGCAGTTCTTC,CSVEAGITYNEQFF
TRBD1,TRBJ1-5,TRBV7-2,.,TGTGCCAGCAGCCAATGGACAGGGGCAAATCAGCCCCAGCATTTT,CASSQWTGANQPQHF
TRBD2,TRBJ2-3,TRBV28,few,TGTGCCAGCAGTTCCGGGGGTAGCGGGAGTGATACGCAGTATTTT,CASSSGGSGSDTQYF
.,TRBJ2-2,TRBV5-4,.,TGTGCCAGCAGAGGATCTGCGAACACCGGGGAGCTGTTTTTT,CASRGSANTGELFF
TRBD2,TRBJ2-3,TRBV5-3,.,TGTGCCAGAAGCTTGGCCGGGAGGCGGGAGTTCCCAGATACGCAGTATTTT,CARSLAGRREFPDTQYF
.,TRBJ2-7,TRBV5-6,once,TGTGCCAGCAGCATCCCCGACAGGCACAGATCCTACGAGCAGTACTTC,CASSIPDRHRSYEQYF